This TCR beta chain originates from a study of beta chain features in type 1 diabetes. For the study at large: Sorted cell examination encompassed about 110,000,000 cells across all samples. Study results and caveats: The question of HLA type influencing TCRB rearrangement was one that remained unresolved here. Shorter TCRB CDR3s, moderately but significantly so, were found in Type 1 diabetes patients in all four CD4+ subsets.

With regard to this clone: Antigen unknown. The same CDR3 is also encoded by other DNA sequences in this sample.

The authors took one heparinised blood draw, averaging about 116 mL, from each donor. Expressed TCRB transcripts were sequenced because the entire RNA isolate underwent reverse transcription. Sequenced naive, central memory and regulatory T cell samples produced an average of about 3.57 million reads. Clones were sequenced by immunoSEQ multiplex PCR, and TCRdb holds only the in-frame ones, with some missing. The data hold approximately 260,000 clones, with around 24% observed a single time. The germline V gene encodes CDR1 MDHEN and CDR2 SYDVKM. Trimming removed 4 bases from V and 0 bases from J, with 7 bases in between. This CDR3 contains 14 residues.

This clonotype was sampled from a woman in her thirties with type 1 diabetes. V usage is TRBV28 and J usage is TRBJ1-5; D unclear. Sequenced input: naive CD4+ T cells from blood. CDR3 sequence reads: CASSSGGSNQPQHF. The CDR3 DNA sequence: TGTGCCAGCAGTTCAGGTGGTAGCAATCAGCCCCAGCATTTT.